These T cell receptor beta chains were read from a single sample in a study of CD8+ T cells in alopecia areata. TCRdb keeps only in-frame clones here, not all; method: immunoSEQ multiplex PCR. The data hold about 200,000 clones, with about three fifths observed a single time. The sample in question was CD4+ T cells sorted from blood, obtained at week 4, from a patient treated with tofacitinib. These receptors all stem from a human donor with alopecia areata. CDR3s include the opening cysteine and the closing phenylalanine or tryptophan. The order of the fields is D gene, clone size, J gene, V gene, CDR3 DNA, CDR3 protein. D genes are given only for firm matches. Rows give clone size only sometimes, using once, few, many, or a class for an expanded clone.

TRBD1	-	TRBJ1-4	TRBV6-5	TGTGCCAGCAGTAGAAAGGGACAGAATAATGAAAAACTGTTTTTT	CASSRKGQNNEKLFF
-	-	TRBJ2-2	TRBV27	TGTGCCAGCAGTTTAATTCCTAGCTGGAACACCGGGGAGCTGTTTTTT	CASSLIPSWNTGELFF
TRBD2	-	TRBJ2-5	TRBV13	TGTGCCAGCAGCGAGCGGGGGGCCCTCCAAGAGACCCAGTACTTC	CASSERGALQETQYF
TRBD1	-	TRBJ2-5	TRBV5-4	TGTGCCAGCAGCTGGGGACAGGGAGGGAGGGAGACCCAGTACTTC	CASSWGQGGRETQYF
-	-	TRBJ1-3	TRBV2	TGTGCCAGCAGTGCCTATACAGGGTCTGGAAACACCATATATTTT	CASSAYTGSGNTIYF
TRBD1	-	TRBJ2-5	TRBV5-4	TGTGCCAGCAGCTTGGTTGCGAGACAGGGGATGGGAGAGACCCAGTACTTC	CASSLVARQGMGETQYF
-	-	TRBJ2-5	TRBV2	TGTGCCAGCAAGTTGGAGGGGCAGACCCAGTACTTC	CASKLEGQTQYF
-	-	TRBJ2-1	TRBV2	TGTGCCAGCACAAGTATTACCTACAATGAGCAGTTCTTC	CASTSITYNEQFF
TRBD1	few	TRBJ1-2	TRBV7-9	TGTGCCAGCAGCCTCAGGACAGGGTATGGCTACACCTTC	CASSLRTGYGYTF
-	-	TRBJ2-7	TRBV19	TGTGCCAGTAGTATACGGGTGGACTACGAGCAGTACTTC	CASSIRVDYEQYF
TRBD1	-	TRBJ1-4	TRBV6-5	TGTGCCAGCAGCAGGACAGGGGGCTCTGAAAAACTGTTTTTT	CASSRTGGSEKLFF
-	few	TRBJ2-6	TRBV5-1	TGCGCCAGCAGCTTGGGCTCTGGGGCCAACGTCCTGACTTTC	CASSLGSGANVLTF
TRBD1	-	TRBJ1-1	TRBV27	TGTGCCAGCAGTTATCAGGGGGCTGGTGTTTCTTTCTTT	CASSYQGAGVSFF
-	-	TRBJ2-1	TRBV7-2	TGTGCCAGCAGCTTAGTTCTGGGATCCCACGATGAGCAGTTCTTC	CASSLVLGSHDEQFF
TRBD2	-	TRBJ2-5	TRBV25-1	TGTGCCAGCAGTGAATGGGGGGGGACCCAGTACTTC	CASSEWGGTQYF
-	few	TRBJ1-2	TRBV7-9	TGTGCCAGCAGCTTAGATGGGGGGCTCGGTGGCTACACCTTC	CASSLDGGLGGYTF
-	-	TRBJ2-3	TRBV23-1	TGCGCCAGCCCCCGAAGGGCAGGGGCGGGGTACACAGATACGCAGTATTTT	CASPRRAGAGYTDTQYF
-	-	TRBJ2-3	TRBV5-1	TGCGCCAGCAGCGAGGGCACAGATACGCAGTATTTT	CASSEGTDTQYF
-	-	TRBJ1-2	TRBV2	TGTGCCAGCAGTGAAGCGGGGGGCTACACCTTC	CASSEAGGYTF
-	-	TRBJ1-1	TRBV30	TGTGCCTGGAGTGTAAACCTGAACACTGAAGCTTTCTTT	CAWSVNLNTEAFF
-	-	TRBJ2-5	TRBV20-1	TGCAGTGTAACCGTCAGGGAGACCCAGTACTTC	CSVTVRETQYF
-	few	TRBJ1-2	TRBV27	TGTGCCAGCAGTTTAACCGGGTCCTATGGCTACACCTTC	CASSLTGSYGYTF
-	-	TRBJ1-4	TRBV29-1	TGCAGCGCCTTCACAAATGAAAAACTGTTTTTT	CSAFTNEKLFF
TRBD1	-	TRBJ2-3	TRBV5-1	TGCGCCAGCAGCTTTGGTCAGGGGGACACAGATACGCAGTATTTT	CASSFGQGDTDTQYF
-	-	TRBJ2-2	TRBV11-2	TGTGCCAGCAGCTTAGGCCCGGGCCCGAACACCGGGGAGCTGTTTTTT	CASSLGPGPNTGELFF
TRBD1	once	TRBJ1-1	TRBV30	TGTGCCTGGGGCAGGGACAGGGACTCTGTAGCTTTCTTT	CAWGRDRDSVAFF
-	-	TRBJ2-5	TRBV11-2	TGTGCCAGCAGCTTCAGGGAAGAGACCCAGTACTTC	CASSFREETQYF
-	few	TRBJ2-3	TRBV29-1	TGCAGCGTTGAAGTTTCCGCAGATACGCAGTATTTT	CSVEVSADTQYF
TRBD2	-	TRBJ2-7	TRBV10-2	TGCGCCAGCAGTGAGGAGAGCGGGGGGACCAACGAGCAGTACTTC	CASSEESGGTNEQYF
-	-	TRBJ2-3	TRBV10-3	TGTGCCATCGGTTACAGAACCACAGATACGCAGTATTTT	CAIGYRTTDTQYF
-	-	TRBJ2-3	TRBV11-2	TGTGCCAGCAGCCTCCTGGGAGGTCAGACAGATACGCAGTATTTT	CASSLLGGQTDTQYF
-	-	TRBJ2-3	TRBV2	TGTGCCAGCAGAGGCAGGGAGGCAGATACGCAGTATTTT	CASRGREADTQYF
TRBD1	-	TRBJ1-4	TRBV7-2	TGTGCCAGCGGAGCCTCGCCCGGGACAGGGCCCGAGGGAAAACTGTTTTTT	CASGASPGTGPEGKLFF
TRBD2	few	TRBJ2-7	TRBV6-5	TGTGCCAGCACCACTGGAGCGGGGGGCTCCTACGAGCAGTACTTC	CASTTGAGGSYEQYF
TRBD1	-	TRBJ1-4	TRBV29-1	TGCAGCGAAGGGGCAGGGACAGAGAATGAAAAACTGTTTTTT	CSEGAGTENEKLFF
-	-	TRBJ1-2	TRBV27	TGTGCCAGCGGGGGGTCGCCGGGGTCCTATGGCTACACCTTC	CASGGSPGSYGYTF
-	-	TRBJ1-5	TRBV5-1	TGCGCCAGCAGCCCCGGTTCGGGGGGACAGCCCCAGCATTTT	CASSPGSGGQPQHF
-	-	TRBJ1-5	TRBV5-6	TGTGCCAGCAGCCTGGCTGCAGGGACAAGCAATCAGCCCCAGCATTTT	CASSLAAGTSNQPQHF
TRBD1	-	TRBJ2-7	TRBV29-1	TGCAGCGTTCGTTCCGGGACAGGGCTGTCCTACGAGCAGTACTTC	CSVRSGTGLSYEQYF
TRBD2	-	TRBJ2-1	TRBV2	TGTGCCAGCAGGGGACTAGCGGGGGATCACTACAATGAGCAGTTCTTC	CASRGLAGDHYNEQFF
-	-	TRBJ1-2	TRBV7-2	TGTGCCAGCAGACAGACAGGTGGCCCGGGCTACACCTTC	CASRQTGGPGYTF
-	-	TRBJ2-7	TRBV6-5	TGTGCCAGCAGTCTCCGACAGACCACCTACGAGCAGTACTTC	CASSLRQTTYEQYF
-	-	TRBJ1-1	TRBV4-1	TGCGCCAGCAGCCAACGAAAGACGAACAGGGCGCTGAGGGCTTTCTTT	CASSQRKTNRALRAFF
-	-	TRBJ2-7	TRBV30	TGTGCCTGGAGTGTTTGGGGTGAGCAGTACTTC	CAWSVWGEQYF
-	-	TRBJ2-7	TRBV29-1	TGCAGCGGGAGCGATCATGGCGCCTACGAGCAGTACTTC	CSGSDHGAYEQYF
-	-	TRBJ2-2	TRBV30	TGTGCCTGGAGTAGGAGGGTCGGGGAGCTGTTTTTT	CAWSRRVGELFF
-	once	TRBJ2-3	TRBV7-9	TGTGCCAGCAGCTTAGGTCTACCTACGGATACGCAGTATTTT	CASSLGLPTDTQYF
TRBD1	-	TRBJ1-3	TRBV4-1	TGCGCCAGCAGCCAACCCGGGACAGCCCAAGTCTCTGGAAACACCATATATTTT	CASSQPGTAQVSGNTIYF
TRBD2	-	TRBJ2-3	TRBV27	TGTGCCAGCAGGCCCCGATTCGTAACTAGCGGGGGCATCACAGATACGCAGTATTTT	CASRPRFVTSGGITDTQYF
-	few	TRBJ2-1	TRBV29-1	TGCAGCGCCGACCTATACAATGAGCAGTTCTTC	CSADLYNEQFF
-	once	TRBJ1-2	TRBV29-1	TGCAGCGTTGATGGGGCGGGGGTAGGCTATGGCTACACCTTC	CSVDGAGVGYGYTF
TRBD1	-	TRBJ2-2	TRBV5-1	TGCGCCAGCAGCTTGGACAGGGGGAACGCCGGGGAGCTGTTTTTT	CASSLDRGNAGELFF
-	-	TRBJ2-5	TRBV2	TGTGCCAGCAGTGAAGCGCGGTCATCAAGGAGGGAGACCCAGTACTTC	CASSEARSSRRETQYF
-	-	TRBJ2-7	TRBV6-5	TGTGCCAGCAGAGGCCTCGGGGGCTCTTACGAGCAGTACTTC	CASRGLGGSYEQYF
-	-	TRBJ1-1	TRBV6-5	TGTGCCAGCAGTTACCGAGGACAGAACACTGAAGCTTTCTTT	CASSYRGQNTEAFF
-	once	TRBJ2-7	TRBV7-2	TGTGCCAGCAGCTTAAGTCTAGCGTCCTACGAGCAGTACTTC	CASSLSLASYEQYF
TRBD1	-	TRBJ1-2	TRBV5-6	TGTGCCAGCAGCCTAATGGGACAGGGATATGGCTACACCTTC	CASSLMGQGYGYTF
-	-	TRBJ2-7	TRBV2	TGTGCCAGCACGCTGGACGGGGGTCCCTACGAGCAGTACTTC	CASTLDGGPYEQYF
-	-	TRBJ2-3	TRBV7-7	TGTGCTAGCAGCTTAGGGGCCCCCCCAGATACGCAGTATTTT	CASSLGAPPDTQYF
TRBD1	-	TRBJ2-3	TRBV4-3	TGCGCCAGCAGCCACCTATCTGGGAGCGGGACAGGGAGGAATACGCAGTATTTT	CASSHLSGSGTGRNTQYF